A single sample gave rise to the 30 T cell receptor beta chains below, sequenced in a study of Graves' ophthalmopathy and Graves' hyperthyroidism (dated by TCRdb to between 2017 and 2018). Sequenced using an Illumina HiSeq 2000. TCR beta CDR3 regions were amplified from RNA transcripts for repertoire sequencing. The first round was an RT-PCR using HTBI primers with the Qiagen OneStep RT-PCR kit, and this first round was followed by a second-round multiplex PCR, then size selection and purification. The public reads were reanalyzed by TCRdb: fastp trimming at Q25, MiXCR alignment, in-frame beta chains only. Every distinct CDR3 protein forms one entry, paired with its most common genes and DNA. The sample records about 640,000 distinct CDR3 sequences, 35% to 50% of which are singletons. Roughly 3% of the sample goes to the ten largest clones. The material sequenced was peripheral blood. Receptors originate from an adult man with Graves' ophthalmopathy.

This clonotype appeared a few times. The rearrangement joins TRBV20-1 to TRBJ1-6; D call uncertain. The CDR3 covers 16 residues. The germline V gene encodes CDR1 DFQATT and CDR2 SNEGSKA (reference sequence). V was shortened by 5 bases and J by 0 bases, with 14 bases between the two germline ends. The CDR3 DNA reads TGCAGTGCTCAAGACGGAAAGAGCTCCTATAATTCACCCCTCCACTTT. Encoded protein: CSAQDGKSSYNSPLHF.

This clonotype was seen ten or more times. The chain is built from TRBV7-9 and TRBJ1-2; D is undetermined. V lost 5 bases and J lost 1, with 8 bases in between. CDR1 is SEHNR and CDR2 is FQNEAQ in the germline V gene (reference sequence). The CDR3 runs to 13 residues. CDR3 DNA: TGTGCCAGCAGCCCGACGGTTAACTATGGCTACACCTTC. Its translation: CASSPTVNYGYTF.

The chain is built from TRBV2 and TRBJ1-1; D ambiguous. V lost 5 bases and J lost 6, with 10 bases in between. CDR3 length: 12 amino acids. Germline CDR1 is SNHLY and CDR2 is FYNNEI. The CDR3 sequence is CASSWSGAEAFF. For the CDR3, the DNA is TGTGCCAGCAGTTGGTCTGGGGCTGAAGCTTTCTTT.

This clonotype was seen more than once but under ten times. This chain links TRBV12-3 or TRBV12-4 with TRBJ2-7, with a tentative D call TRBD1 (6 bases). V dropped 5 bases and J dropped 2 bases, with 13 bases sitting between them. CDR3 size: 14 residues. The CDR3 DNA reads TGTGCCAGCAGTGACAGGTTCGGGACCTACGAGCAGTACTTC. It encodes CASSDRFGTYEQYF.

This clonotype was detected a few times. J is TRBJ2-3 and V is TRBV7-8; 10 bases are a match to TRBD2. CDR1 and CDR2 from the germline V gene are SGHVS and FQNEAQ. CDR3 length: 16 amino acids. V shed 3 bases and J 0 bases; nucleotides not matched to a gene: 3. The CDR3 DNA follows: TGTGCCAGCAGCTTTTTAGCGGGGGGCAGCACAGATACGCAGTATTTT. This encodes CASSFLAGGSTDTQYF.

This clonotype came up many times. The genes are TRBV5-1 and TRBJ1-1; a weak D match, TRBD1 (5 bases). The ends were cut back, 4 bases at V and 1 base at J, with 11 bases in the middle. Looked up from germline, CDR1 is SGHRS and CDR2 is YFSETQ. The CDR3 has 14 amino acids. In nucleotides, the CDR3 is TGCGCCAGCAGCCCACAGGAGAAGAACACTGAAGCTTTCTTT. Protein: CASSPQEKNTEAFF.

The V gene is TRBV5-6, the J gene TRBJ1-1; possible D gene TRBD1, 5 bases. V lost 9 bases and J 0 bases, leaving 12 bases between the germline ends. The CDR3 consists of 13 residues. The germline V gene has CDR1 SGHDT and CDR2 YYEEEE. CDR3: CATQRQLNTEAFF. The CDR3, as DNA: TGTGCCACCCAAAGACAGCTGAACACTGAAGCTTTCTTT.

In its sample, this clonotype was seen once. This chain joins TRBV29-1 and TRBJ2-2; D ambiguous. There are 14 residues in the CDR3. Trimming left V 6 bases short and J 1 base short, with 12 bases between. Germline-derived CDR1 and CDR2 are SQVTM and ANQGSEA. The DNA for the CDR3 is TGCAGCGTCGAGCGCAATGGGAACACCGGGGAGCTGTTTTTT. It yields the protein CSVERNGNTGELFF.

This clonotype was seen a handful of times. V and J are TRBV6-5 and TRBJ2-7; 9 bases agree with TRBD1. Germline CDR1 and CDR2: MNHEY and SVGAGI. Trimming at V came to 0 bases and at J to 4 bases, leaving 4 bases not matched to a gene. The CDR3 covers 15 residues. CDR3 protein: CASSYSGQGIYEQYF. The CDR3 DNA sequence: TGTGCCAGCAGTTACTCAGGACAGGGGATATACGAGCAGTACTTC.

CDR3 DNA: TGTGCCAGCAGACCGGGGAGGGGACAGGGGTACACCTTC. As protein: CASRPGRGQGYTF. The chain couples TRBV7-8 to TRBJ1-2, with 10 nucleotides matching TRBD1. There are 13 residues in the CDR3. Germline V CDR1 and CDR2: SGHVS, FQNEAQ. J was trimmed by 11 bases and V by 6 bases; bases with no gene match: 9.

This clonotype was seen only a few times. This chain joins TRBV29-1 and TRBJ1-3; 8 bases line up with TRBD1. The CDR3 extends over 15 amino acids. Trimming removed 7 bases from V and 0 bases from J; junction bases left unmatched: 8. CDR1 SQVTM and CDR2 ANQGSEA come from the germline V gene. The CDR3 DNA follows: TGCAGCGCCCGCTTGACAGGGGTCTCTGGAAACACCATATATTTT. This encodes CSARLTGVSGNTIYF.

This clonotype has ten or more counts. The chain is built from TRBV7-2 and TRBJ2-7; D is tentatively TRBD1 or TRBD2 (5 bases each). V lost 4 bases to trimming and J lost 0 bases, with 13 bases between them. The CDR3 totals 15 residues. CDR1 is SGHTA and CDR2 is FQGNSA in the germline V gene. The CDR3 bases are TGTGCCAGCAGCTGGGGGTTCGGTATCTCCTACGAGCAGTACTTC. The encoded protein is CASSWGFGISYEQYF.

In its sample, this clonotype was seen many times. The CDR3 DNA is TGTGCCAGCAGTTTCCAGGGGGCCTACGAGCAGTACTTC. This codes for CASSFQGAYEQYF. The gene calls are TRBV12-3 or TRBV12-4 and TRBJ2-7, with TRBD1 matching 7 bases. V shed 3 bases, J shed 2 bases, and the junction held 1 base outside the gene matches. This CDR3 contains 13 residues.

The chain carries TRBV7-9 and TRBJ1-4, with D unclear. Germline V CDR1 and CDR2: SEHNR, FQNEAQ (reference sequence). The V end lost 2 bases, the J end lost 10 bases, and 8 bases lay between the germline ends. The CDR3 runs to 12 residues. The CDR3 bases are TGTGCCAGCAGCTTATCAGCGGGAAAACTGTTTTTT. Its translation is CASSLSAGKLFF.

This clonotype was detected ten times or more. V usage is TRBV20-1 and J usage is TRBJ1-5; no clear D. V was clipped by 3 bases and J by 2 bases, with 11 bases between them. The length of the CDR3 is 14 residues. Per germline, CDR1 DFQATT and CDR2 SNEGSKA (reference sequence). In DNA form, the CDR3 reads TGCAGTGCTAGTCAACCTTCGGGCAATCAGCCCCAGCATTTT. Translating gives CSASQPSGNQPQHF.

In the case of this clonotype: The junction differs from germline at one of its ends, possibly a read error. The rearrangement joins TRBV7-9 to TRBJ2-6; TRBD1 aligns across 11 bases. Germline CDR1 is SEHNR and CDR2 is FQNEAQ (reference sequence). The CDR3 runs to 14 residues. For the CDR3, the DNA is TGTGCCAGCAGCAAAGGGACAGGGGGCAACGTCCTGACTTTC. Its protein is CASSKGTGGNVLTF.

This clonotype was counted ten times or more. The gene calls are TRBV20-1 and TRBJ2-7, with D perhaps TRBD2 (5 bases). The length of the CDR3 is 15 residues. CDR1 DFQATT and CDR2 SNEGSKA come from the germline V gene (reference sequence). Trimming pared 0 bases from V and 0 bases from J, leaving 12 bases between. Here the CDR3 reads CSARDRGSSSYEQYF. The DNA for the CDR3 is TGCAGTGCTAGAGATCGGGGATCGAGCTCCTACGAGCAGTACTTC.

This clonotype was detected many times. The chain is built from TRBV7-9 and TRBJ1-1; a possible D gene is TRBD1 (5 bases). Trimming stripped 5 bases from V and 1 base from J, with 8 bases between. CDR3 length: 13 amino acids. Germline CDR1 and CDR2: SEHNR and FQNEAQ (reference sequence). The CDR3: CASSPQGNTEAFF. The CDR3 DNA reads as TGTGCCAGCAGCCCGCAGGGGAACACTGAAGCTTTCTTT. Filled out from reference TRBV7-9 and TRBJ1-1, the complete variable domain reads DTGVSQNPRHKITKRGQNVTFRCDPISEHNRLYWYRQTLGQGPEFLTYFQNEAQLEKSRLLSDRFSAERPKGSFSTLEIQRTEQGDSAMYLCASSPQGNTEAFFGQGTRLTVV.

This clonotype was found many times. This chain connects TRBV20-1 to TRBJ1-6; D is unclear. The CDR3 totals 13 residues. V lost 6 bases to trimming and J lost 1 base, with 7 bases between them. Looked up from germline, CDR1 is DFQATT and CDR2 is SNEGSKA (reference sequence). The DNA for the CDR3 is TGCAGTGCCCCCCGATCCTATAATTCACCCCTCCACTTT. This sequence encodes CSAPRSYNSPLHF.

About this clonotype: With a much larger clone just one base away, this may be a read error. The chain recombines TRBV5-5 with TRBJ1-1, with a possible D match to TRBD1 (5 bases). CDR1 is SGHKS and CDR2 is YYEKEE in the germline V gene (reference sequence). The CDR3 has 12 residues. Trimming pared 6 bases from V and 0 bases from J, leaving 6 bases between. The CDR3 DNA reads TGTGCCAGCAAGGGGATGAACACTGAAGCTTTCTTT. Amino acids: CASKGMNTEAFF.

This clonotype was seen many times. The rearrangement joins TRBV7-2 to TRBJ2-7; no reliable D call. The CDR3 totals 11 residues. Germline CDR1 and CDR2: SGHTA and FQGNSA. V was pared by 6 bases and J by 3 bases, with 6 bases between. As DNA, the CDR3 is TGTGCCAGCAGACTGGACTACGAGCAGTACTTC. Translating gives CASRLDYEQYF.

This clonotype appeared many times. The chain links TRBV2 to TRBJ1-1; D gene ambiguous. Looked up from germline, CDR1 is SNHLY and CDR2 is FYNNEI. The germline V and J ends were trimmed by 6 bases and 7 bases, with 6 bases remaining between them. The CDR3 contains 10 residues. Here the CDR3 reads CASRGLEAFF. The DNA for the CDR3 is TGTGCCAGCAGGGGTCTTGAAGCTTTCTTT.

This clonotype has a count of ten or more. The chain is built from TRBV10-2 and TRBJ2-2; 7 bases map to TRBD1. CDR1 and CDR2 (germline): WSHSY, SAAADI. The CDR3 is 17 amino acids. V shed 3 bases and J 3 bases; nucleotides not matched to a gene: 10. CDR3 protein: CASSDPRSGGDTGELFF. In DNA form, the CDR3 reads TGCGCCAGCAGTGATCCTAGGTCAGGGGGAGACACCGGGGAGCTGTTTTTT.

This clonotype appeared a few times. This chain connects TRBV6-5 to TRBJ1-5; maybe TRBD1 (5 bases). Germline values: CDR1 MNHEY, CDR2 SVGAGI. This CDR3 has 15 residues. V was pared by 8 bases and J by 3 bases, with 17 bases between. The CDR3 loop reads CASSPQTVNNQPQHF. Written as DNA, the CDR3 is TGTGCCAGCTCACCACAGACAGTAAACAATCAGCCCCAGCATTTT.

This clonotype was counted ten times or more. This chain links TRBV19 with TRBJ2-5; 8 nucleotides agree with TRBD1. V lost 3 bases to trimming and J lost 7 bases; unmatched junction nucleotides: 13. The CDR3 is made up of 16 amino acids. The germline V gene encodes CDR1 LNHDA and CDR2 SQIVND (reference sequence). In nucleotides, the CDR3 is TGTGCCAGTAGTATCGGACAGGGTTTATTGGAAGGGACCCAGTACTTC. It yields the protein CASSIGQGLLEGTQYF.

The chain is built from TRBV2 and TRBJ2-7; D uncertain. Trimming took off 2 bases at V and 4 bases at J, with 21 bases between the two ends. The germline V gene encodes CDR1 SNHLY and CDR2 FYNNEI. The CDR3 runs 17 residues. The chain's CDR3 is CASSEITALSGAYEQYF. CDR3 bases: TGTGCCAGCAGTGAAATCACAGCCTTGTCGGGCGCATACGAGCAGTACTTC.

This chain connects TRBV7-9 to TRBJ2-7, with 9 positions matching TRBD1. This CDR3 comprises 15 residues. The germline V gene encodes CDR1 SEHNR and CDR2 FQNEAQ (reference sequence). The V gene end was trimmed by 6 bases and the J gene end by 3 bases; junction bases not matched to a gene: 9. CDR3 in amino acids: CASSRGQGTYYEQYF. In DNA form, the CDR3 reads TGTGCCAGCAGTCGAGGACAGGGGACGTACTACGAGCAGTACTTC.

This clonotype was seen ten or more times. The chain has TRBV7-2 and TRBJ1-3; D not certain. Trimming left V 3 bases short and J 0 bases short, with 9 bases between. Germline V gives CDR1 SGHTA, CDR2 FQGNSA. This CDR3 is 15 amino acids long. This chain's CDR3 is CASSFLGSSGNTIYF. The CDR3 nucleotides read TGTGCCAGCAGCTTCCTGGGGAGCTCTGGAAACACCATATATTTT.

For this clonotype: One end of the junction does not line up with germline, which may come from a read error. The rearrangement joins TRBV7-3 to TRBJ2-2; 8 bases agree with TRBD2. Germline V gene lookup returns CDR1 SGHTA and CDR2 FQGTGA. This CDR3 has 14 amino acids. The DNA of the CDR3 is TGTGCCAGCAGCCTTGGACTAGCCACCGGGGAGCTGTTCTTT. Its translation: CASSLGLATGELFF. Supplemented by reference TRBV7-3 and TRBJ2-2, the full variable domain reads GAGVSQTPSNKVTEKGKYVELRCDPISGHTALYWYRQSLGQGPEFLIYFQGTGAADDSGLPNDRFFAVRPEGSVSTLKIQRTERGDSAVYLCASSLGLATGELFFGEGSRLTVL.

In DNA form, the CDR3 reads TGTGCCAGCAGCCCACAGGGCCAGGCGGGAAACACCGGGGAGCTGTTTTTT. It encodes CASSPQGQAGNTGELFF. The V and J genes are TRBV11-2 and TRBJ2-2; TRBD1 or TRBD2 may be the D gene (6 bases each). Trimming cost V 5 bases and J 2 bases, with 18 bases left between them. The germline gives CDR1 SGHAT, CDR2 FQNNGV. The CDR3 contains 17 residues.